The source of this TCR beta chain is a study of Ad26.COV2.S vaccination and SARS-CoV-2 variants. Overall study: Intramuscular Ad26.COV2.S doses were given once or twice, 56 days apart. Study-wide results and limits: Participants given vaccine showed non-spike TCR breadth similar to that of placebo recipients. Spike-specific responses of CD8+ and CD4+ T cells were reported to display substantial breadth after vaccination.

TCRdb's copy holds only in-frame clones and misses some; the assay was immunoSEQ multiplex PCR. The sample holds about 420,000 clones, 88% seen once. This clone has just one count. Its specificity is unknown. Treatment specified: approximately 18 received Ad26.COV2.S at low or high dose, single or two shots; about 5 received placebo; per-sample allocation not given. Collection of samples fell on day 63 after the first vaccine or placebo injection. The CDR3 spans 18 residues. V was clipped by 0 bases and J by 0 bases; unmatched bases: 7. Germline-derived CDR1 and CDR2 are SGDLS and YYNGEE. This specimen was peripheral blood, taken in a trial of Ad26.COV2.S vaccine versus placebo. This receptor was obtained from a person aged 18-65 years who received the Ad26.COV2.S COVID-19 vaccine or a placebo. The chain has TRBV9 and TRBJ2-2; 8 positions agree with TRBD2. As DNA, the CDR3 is TGTGCCAGCAGCGTAGCCCTGGCGGGGGGCGCGAACACCGGGGAGCTGTTTTTT. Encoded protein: CASSVALAGGANTGELFF.